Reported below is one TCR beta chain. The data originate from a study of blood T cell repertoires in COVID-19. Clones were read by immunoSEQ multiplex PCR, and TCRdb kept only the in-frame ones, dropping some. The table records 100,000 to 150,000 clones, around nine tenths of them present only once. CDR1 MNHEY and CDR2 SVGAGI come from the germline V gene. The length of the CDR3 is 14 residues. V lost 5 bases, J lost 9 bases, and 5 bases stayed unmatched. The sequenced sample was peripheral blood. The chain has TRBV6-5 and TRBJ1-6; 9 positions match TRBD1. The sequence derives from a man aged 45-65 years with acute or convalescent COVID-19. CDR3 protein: CASSRTGDGSPLHF. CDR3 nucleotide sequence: TGTGCCAGCAGTCGGACAGGGGATGGTTCACCCCTCCACTTT.